This note documents a single T cell receptor (beta chain) sequence. Its antigen is unknown. A single base separates this from a much larger clone, so it may be a read error. This CDR3 comprises 14 residues. The trim removed 5 bases at V and 1 base at J, leaving 2 bases unmatched. From germline, CDR1 is SNHLY and CDR2 FYNNEI. This record comes from a study of shared clonotypes between healthy human individuals. Study details: Per donor, CD8 memory used one plate, CD8 naive used two, CD4 memory used three and CD4 naive used three. Points from the study as a whole: Having only a few donors restricted how much genetic and exposure-history diversity was captured. Among the subsets, naive ones generally showed larger estimated richness than memory ones.

The method was immunoSEQ multiplex PCR; TCRdb's version includes in-frame clones alone and lacks a portion of them. The sample gives some 2.1 million clones, 95% of which show up once; 0.13% is in the top ten. This TCR came from a man in his late teens or twenties in good health. The material sequenced was naive CD4+ T cells sorted from blood. Subset described: CD45RA+ positively selected. The V gene is TRBV2, the J gene TRBJ1-1; 9 nucleotides agree with TRBD1. This chain's CDR3 is CASSRGQGNTEAFF. CDR3 nucleotide sequence: TGTGCCAGCAGTCGGGGACAGGGGAACACTGAAGCTTTCTTT.